This T cell receptor (beta chain) derives from a study of shared clonotypes between healthy human individuals. Overall study: The plates for each donor numbered three CD4 naive, three CD4 memory, two CD8 naive and one CD8 memory.

CD45RO-negative CD8 cells positively selected for CCR7 made up the naive population, which excluded terminally differentiated effector memory CD45RA+ cells. The study ran the assay at deep level. Clones were sequenced by immunoSEQ multiplex PCR, and TCRdb holds only the in-frame ones, with some missing. The sample records some 2,000,000 clones, about 95% being singletons. Study-wide findings and caveats: Clonotype sharing among donors was thought likely to change with sequencing depth. Generally, naive subsets (rather than memory subsets) showed larger estimated richness.

This clone was found once. What it recognizes is unknown. Germline V lookup: CDR1 MNHEY, CDR2 SMNVEV (reference sequence). The CDR3 runs 15 residues. The J segment lost 2 bases and the V segment lost 1 base, leaving 4 bases of the junction unmatched. Specimen: naive CD8+ T cells sorted from blood. The V and J genes are TRBV27 and TRBJ2-7, with 8 bases aligning to TRBD2. The receptor was isolated from a man between 18 and 29 years old in good health. The CDR3 here is CASSLFTGGPYEQYF. As DNA, the CDR3 is TGTGCCAGCAGTTTATTTACGGGAGGGCCCTACGAGCAGTACTTC.